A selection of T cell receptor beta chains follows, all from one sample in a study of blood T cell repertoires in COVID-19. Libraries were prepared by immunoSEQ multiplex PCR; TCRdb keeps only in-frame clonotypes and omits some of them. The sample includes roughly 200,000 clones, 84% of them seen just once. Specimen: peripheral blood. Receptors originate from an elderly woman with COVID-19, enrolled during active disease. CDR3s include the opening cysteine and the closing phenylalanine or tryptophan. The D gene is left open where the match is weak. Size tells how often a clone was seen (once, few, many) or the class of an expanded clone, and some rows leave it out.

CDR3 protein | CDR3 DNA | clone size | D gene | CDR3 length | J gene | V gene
CASSWGTGVGEKLFF | TGTGCCAGCAGCTGGGGGACAGGGGTGGGTGAAAAACTGTTTTTT | - | TRBD1 | 15 | TRBJ1-4 | TRBV5-5
CASSRGGYSVEQYF | TGTGCCAGCAGCCGGGGGGGCTACTCTGTCGAGCAGTACTTC | - | TRBD2 | 14 | TRBJ2-7 | TRBV5-6
CASSEPGPPGQPQHF | TGTGCCAGCAGTGAACCGGGCCCCCCAGGGCAGCCCCAGCATTTT | once | - | 15 | TRBJ1-5 | TRBV25-1
CASSRDSQMVDTQYF | TGCGCCAGCAGTCGGGACAGCCAAATGGTGGATACGCAGTATTTT | few | TRBD1 | 15 | TRBJ2-3 | TRBV10-2
CASIPEAVHNEQFF | TGTGCCAGCATCCCGGAGGCCGTCCACAATGAGCAGTTCTTC | - | - | 14 | TRBJ2-1 | TRBV2
CASSLQVYNEQFF | TGTGCCAGCAGCTTACAGGTTTACAATGAGCAGTTCTTC | - | - | 13 | TRBJ2-1 | TRBV5-8
CASSPDLAGDREQFF | TGTGCCAGCTCACCGGATCTAGCGGGAGATCGTGAGCAGTTCTTC | few | TRBD2 | 15 | TRBJ2-1 | TRBV18
CASSPGGRPNYGYTF | TGTGCCAGCAGCCCGGGAGGGAGACCGAACTATGGCTACACCTTC | - | - | 15 | TRBJ1-2 | TRBV3-1/TRBV3-2
CASSPGLAGGQRDNEQFF | TGTGCCAGCAGCCCCGGACTAGCGGGAGGGCAAAGAGACAATGAGCAGTTCTTC | - | TRBD2 | 18 | TRBJ2-1 | TRBV11-2
CASSSLDNYNEQFF | TGCGCCAGCTCTAGTCTGGACAACTACAATGAGCAGTTCTTC | - | - | 14 | TRBJ2-1 | TRBV5-1
CASAPLLNTEAFF | TGTGCCAGCGCGCCCCTACTGAACACTGAAGCTTTCTTT | - | - | 13 | TRBJ1-1 | TRBV7-2
CASTRDSGSGNTIYF | TGTGCCAGCACTCGGGACTCTGGCTCTGGAAACACCATATATTTT | - | - | 15 | TRBJ1-3 | TRBV2
CASSTAGGSHYGYTF | TGTGCCAGTAGTACCGCGGGGGGCTCGCACTATGGCTACACCTTC | - | - | 15 | TRBJ1-2 | TRBV19
CASSWGDRAVGNQPQHF | TGTGCCAGCAGCTGGGGGGACAGGGCCGTAGGCAATCAGCCCCAGCATTTT | - | TRBD1 | 17 | TRBJ1-5 | TRBV5-6
CASTPVGVRVEAFF | TGTGCCAGCACCCCGGTCGGGGTTCGGGTTGAAGCTTTCTTT | - | - | 14 | TRBJ1-1 | TRBV28
CASSAGQGRSDTQYF | TGTGCCAGCAGTGCGGGACAGGGGAGATCAGATACGCAGTATTTT | - | TRBD1 | 15 | TRBJ2-3 | TRBV25-1
CASSLGLAGEGQETQYF | TGCGCCAGCAGCCTGGGACTAGCGGGAGAGGGGCAAGAGACCCAGTACTTC | few | TRBD2 | 17 | TRBJ2-5 | TRBV4-1
CASSQDRGWRTGELFF | TGTGCCAGCAGCCAAGATAGGGGATGGCGGACCGGGGAGCTGTTTTTT | - | - | 16 | TRBJ2-2 | TRBV3-1/TRBV3-2
CASSPWTDVETQYF | TGTGCCAGCAGCCCCTGGACAGACGTCGAGACCCAGTACTTC | - | - | 14 | TRBJ2-5 | TRBV7-9
CASSHAQMGGYEQYF | TGTGCCAGCAGCCACGCTCAGATGGGGGGCTACGAGCAGTACTTC | - | - | 15 | TRBJ2-7 | TRBV3-1/TRBV3-2
CASSPDPGETQYF | TGTGCCAGCAGCCCCGACCCGGGAGAGACCCAGTACTTC | - | - | 13 | TRBJ2-5 | TRBV11-3
CSVFSREGGTKNIQYF | TGCAGCGTTTTCTCCAGGGAAGGAGGGACCAAAAACATTCAGTACTTC | - | - | 16 | TRBJ2-4 | TRBV29-1
CASSSPGEASGGAYEQYF | TGTGCCAGCAGTTCCCCGGGGGAGGCTTCGGGAGGTGCCTACGAGCAGTACTTC | few | TRBD2 | 18 | TRBJ2-7 | TRBV28
CSASPRTGGDANEKLFF | TGCAGTGCTAGTCCTAGGACAGGGGGTGATGCTAATGAAAAACTGTTTTTT | - | TRBD1 | 17 | TRBJ1-4 | TRBV20-1
CASSPSGGSNEQFF | TGTGCCAGCAGCCCTAGCGGGGGGTCCAATGAGCAGTTCTTC | once | TRBD2 | 14 | TRBJ2-1 | TRBV5-4
CAISDDGTQGARGELFF | TGTGCCATCAGCGATGACGGGACACAGGGTGCCCGCGGGGAGCTGTTTTTT | - | - | 17 | TRBJ2-2 | TRBV10-3
CASSNPQGANEKLFF | TGCGCCAGCAGCAACCCACAGGGGGCGAACGAAAAACTGTTTTTT | - | TRBD1 | 15 | TRBJ1-4 | TRBV5-1
CASSASTGRQETQYF | TGTGCCAGCAGTGCCTCGACAGGCCGCCAAGAGACCCAGTACTTC | - | - | 15 | TRBJ2-5 | TRBV2
CASSLVGSRNEQFF | TGTGCCAGCAGCCTAGTGGGTAGCCGCAATGAGCAGTTCTTC | - | - | 14 | TRBJ2-1 | TRBV6-5
CASSSFRGGGEQYF | TGTGCCAGCAGCTCCTTTCGGGGGGGCGGGGAGCAGTACTTC | - | TRBD2 | 14 | TRBJ2-7 | TRBV5-5
CASRLGPNYGYTF | TGTGCCAGCAGGTTGGGCCCTAACTATGGCTACACCTTC | - | - | 13 | TRBJ1-2 | TRBV6-5
CASSMDRGSNQPQHF | TGTGCCAGCAGTATGGACAGGGGTAGCAATCAGCCCCAGCATTTT | - | TRBD1 | 15 | TRBJ1-5 | TRBV2
CASSLQGWAEAFF | TGTGCCAGCAGCCTCCAGGGCTGGGCTGAAGCTTTCTTT | - | - | 13 | TRBJ1-1 | TRBV5-5
CASSVEGAKLGPLHF | TGTGCCAGCAGCGTAGAGGGGGCCAAATTGGGTCCCCTCCACTTT | once | TRBD1 | 15 | TRBJ1-6 | TRBV9
CASSFVTGANTGELFF | TGCGCCAGCAGCTTCGTGACAGGAGCTAACACCGGGGAGCTGTTTTTT | many | - | 16 | TRBJ2-2 | TRBV5-1
CASSPGEGEQFF | TGCGCCAGCAGCCCAGGGGAGGGTGAGCAGTTCTTC | - | - | 12 | TRBJ2-1 | TRBV5-1
CASSLRTGGGADTQYF | TGTGCCAGCAGCTTGAGGACGGGGGGAGGCGCAGATACGCAGTATTTT | - | TRBD2 | 16 | TRBJ2-3 | TRBV5-8
CASSEGGVAKNIQYF | TGCGCCAGCAGTGAAGGAGGGGTAGCCAAAAACATTCAGTACTTC | - | - | 15 | TRBJ2-4 | TRBV10-1
CASSQDRGTEAFF | TGTGCCAGCAGCCAAGATAGGGGCACTGAAGCTTTCTTT | - | - | 13 | TRBJ1-1 | TRBV14
CASSFGGPTYEQYF | TGCGCCAGCAGCTTTGGAGGGCCCACCTACGAGCAGTACTTC | - | - | 14 | TRBJ2-7 | TRBV5-1
CASSPTTLRNYGYTF | TGTGCCAGCTCACCGACGACATTACGGAACTATGGCTACACCTTC | - | - | 15 | TRBJ1-2 | TRBV18
CASSLPGSPLHF | TGTGCCAGCAGTCTCCCGGGATCACCCCTCCACTTT | few | - | 12 | TRBJ1-6 | TRBV12-3/TRBV12-4
CASSEAVQGNTEAFF | TGCGCCAGCAGTGAGGCTGTCCAGGGAAACACTGAAGCTTTCTTT | - | - | 15 | TRBJ1-1 | TRBV10-1
CASSLVTGGDQPQHF | TGTGCCAGCAGCTTAGTGACGGGGGGGGATCAGCCCCAGCATTTT | once | - | 15 | TRBJ1-5 | TRBV7-2
CAISAQAGVITDTQYF | TGTGCCATCAGTGCCCAGGCGGGGGTGATCACAGATACGCAGTATTTT | - | TRBD2 | 16 | TRBJ2-3 | TRBV10-3
CASSSYTEAFF | TGTGCCAGCAGTTCGTATACTGAAGCTTTCTTT | - | - | 11 | TRBJ1-1 | TRBV28
CASSIDPTANYGYTF | TGTGCCAGTAGTATAGATCCTACCGCGAACTATGGCTACACCTTC | - | - | 15 | TRBJ1-2 | TRBV19
CATSRDPGPQGTDTQYF | TGTGCCACCAGCAGAGATCCGGGACCCCAGGGGACAGATACGCAGTATTTT | - | - | 17 | TRBJ2-3 | TRBV15
CASRGSPGGTDTQYF | TGTGCCAGCAGGGGAAGCCCCGGAGGGACAGATACGCAGTATTTT | - | - | 15 | TRBJ2-3 | TRBV2
CATSRAPVEKLFF | TGTGCCACCAGCAGAGCCCCGGTCGAAAAACTGTTTTTT | - | - | 13 | TRBJ1-4 | TRBV15
CASSPLGRANTEAFF | TGTGCCAGCAGCCCGTTGGGCAGGGCCAACACTGAAGCTTTCTTT | - | - | 15 | TRBJ1-1 | TRBV5-6
CASSPGAAGETQYF | TGTGCCAGCAGTCCCGGGGCCGCGGGGGAGACCCAGTACTTC | - | - | 14 | TRBJ2-5 | TRBV6-5